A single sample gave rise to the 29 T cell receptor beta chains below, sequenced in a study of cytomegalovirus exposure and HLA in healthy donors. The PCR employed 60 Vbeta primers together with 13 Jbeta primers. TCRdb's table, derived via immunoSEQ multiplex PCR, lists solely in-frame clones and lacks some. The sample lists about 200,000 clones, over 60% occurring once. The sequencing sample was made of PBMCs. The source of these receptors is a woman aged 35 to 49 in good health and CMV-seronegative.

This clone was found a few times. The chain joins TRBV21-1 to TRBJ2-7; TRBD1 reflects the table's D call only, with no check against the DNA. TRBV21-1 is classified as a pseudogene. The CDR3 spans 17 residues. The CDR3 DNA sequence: TGTGCCAGCATCAAACCCCACCTAGTAGGGGCTGGCTACGAGCAGTACTTC. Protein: CASIKPHLVGAGYEQYF.

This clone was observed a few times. The CDR3 is CASSDWKGANGYTF. CDR3 sequence (DNA): TGTGCCAGCAGTGATTGGAAGGGGGCAAATGGCTACACCTTC. This sequence joins TRBV2 and TRBJ1-2; 7 nucleotides agree with TRBD1. The CDR3 loop spans 14 amino acids. Germline trimming cut 3 bases from V and 6 bases from J; bases unmatched to any gene: 7. Per the germline V gene, CDR1 is SNHLY and CDR2 is FYNNEI.

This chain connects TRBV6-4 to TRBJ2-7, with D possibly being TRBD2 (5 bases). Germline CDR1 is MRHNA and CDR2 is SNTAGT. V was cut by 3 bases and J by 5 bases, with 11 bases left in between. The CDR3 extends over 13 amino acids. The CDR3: CASSESPEDEQYF. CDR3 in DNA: TGTGCCAGCAGTGAAAGTCCGGAGGACGAGCAGTACTTC.

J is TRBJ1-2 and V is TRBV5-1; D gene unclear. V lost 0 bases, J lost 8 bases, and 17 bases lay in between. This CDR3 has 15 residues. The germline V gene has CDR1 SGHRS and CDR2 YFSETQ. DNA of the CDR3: TGCGCCAGCAGCTTGGTGGTGGGAGGCGTTCGGGGCTACACCTTC. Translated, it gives CASSLVVGGVRGYTF.

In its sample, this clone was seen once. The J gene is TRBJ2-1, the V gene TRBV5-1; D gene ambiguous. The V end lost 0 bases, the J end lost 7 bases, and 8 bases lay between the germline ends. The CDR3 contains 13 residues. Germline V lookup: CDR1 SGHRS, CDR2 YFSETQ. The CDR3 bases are TGCGCCAGCAGCTTGGGGCAGGCAAATGAGCAGTTCTTC. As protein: CASSLGQANEQFF.

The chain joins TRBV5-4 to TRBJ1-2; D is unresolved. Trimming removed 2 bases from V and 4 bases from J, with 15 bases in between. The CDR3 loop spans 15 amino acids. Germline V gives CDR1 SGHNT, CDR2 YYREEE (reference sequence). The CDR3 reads CASSLSIAYPYGYTF. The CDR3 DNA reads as TGTGCCAGCAGCTTATCCATAGCTTACCCCTATGGCTACACCTTC.

CDR3 residues: CASSLSGAGGDEQYV. DNA of the CDR3: TGTGCCAGCAGCCTATCCGGAGCGGGAGGCGACGAGCAGTACGTC. The chain couples TRBV5-8 to TRBJ2-7, with 9 bases aligning to TRBD2. J lost 5 bases, V lost 4 bases, and 10 bases had no gene match. The CDR3 is 15 amino acids. Germline CDR1 SGHTS, CDR2 YDEGEE.

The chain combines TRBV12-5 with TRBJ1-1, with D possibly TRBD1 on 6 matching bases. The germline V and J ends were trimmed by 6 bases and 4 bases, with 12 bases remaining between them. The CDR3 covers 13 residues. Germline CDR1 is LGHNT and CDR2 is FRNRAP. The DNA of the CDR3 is TGTGCTAGTGGGGGAGTCAGGGGCACTGAAGCTTTCTTT. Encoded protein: CASGGVRGTEAFF.

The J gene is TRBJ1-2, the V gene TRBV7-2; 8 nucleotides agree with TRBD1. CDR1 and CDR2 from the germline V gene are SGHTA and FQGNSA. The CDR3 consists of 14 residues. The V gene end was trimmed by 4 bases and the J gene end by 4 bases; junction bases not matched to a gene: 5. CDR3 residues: CASSYRGQGYGYTF. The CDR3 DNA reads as TGTGCCAGCAGCTACCGAGGACAGGGCTATGGCTACACCTTC. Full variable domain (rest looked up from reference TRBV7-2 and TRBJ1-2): GAGVSQSPSNKVTEKGKDVELRCDPISGHTALYWYRQSLGQGLEFLIYFQGNSAPDKSGLPSDRFSAERTGGSVSTLTIQRTQQEDSAVYLCASSYRGQGYGYTFGSGTRLTVV.

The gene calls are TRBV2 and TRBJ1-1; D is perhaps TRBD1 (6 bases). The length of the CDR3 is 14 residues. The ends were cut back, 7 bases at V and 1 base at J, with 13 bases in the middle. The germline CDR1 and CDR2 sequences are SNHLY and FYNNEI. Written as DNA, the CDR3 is TGTGCCAGCACGCCGACAGGCCGGAACACTGAAGCTTTCTTT. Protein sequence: CASTPTGRNTEAFF.

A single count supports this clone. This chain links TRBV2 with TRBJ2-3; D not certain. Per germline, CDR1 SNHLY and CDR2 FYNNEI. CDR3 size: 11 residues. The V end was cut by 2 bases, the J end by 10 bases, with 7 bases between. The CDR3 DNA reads TGTGCCAGCAGTGAAATGGCGGCGCAGTATTTT. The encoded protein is CASSEMAAQYF. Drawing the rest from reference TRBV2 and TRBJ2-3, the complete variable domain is EPEVTQTPSHQVTQMGQEVILRCVPISNHLYFYWYRQILGQKVEFLVSFYNNEISEKSEIFDDQFSVERPDGSNFTLKIRSTKLEDSAMYFCASSEMAAQYFGPGTRLTVL.

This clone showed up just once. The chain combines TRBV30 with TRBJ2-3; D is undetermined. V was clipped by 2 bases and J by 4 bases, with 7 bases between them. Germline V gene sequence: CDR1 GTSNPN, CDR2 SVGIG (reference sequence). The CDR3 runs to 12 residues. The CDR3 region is CAWSPIPDTQYF. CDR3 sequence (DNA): TGTGCCTGGAGTCCAATCCCAGATACGCAGTATTTT.

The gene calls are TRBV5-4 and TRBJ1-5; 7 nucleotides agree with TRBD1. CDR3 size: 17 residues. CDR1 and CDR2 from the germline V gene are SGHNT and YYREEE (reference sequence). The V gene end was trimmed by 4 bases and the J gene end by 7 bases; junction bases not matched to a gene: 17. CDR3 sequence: CASSPGPGSTGIQPQHF. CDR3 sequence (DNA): TGTGCCAGCAGCCCCGGCCCCGGGTCGACAGGGATCCAGCCCCAGCATTTT. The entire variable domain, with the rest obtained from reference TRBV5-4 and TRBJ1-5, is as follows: ETGVTQSPTHLIKTRGQQVTLRCSSQSGHNTVSWYQQALGQGPQFIFQYYREEENGRGNFPPRFSGLQFPNYSSELNVNALELDDSALYLCASSPGPGSTGIQPQHFGDGTRLSIL.

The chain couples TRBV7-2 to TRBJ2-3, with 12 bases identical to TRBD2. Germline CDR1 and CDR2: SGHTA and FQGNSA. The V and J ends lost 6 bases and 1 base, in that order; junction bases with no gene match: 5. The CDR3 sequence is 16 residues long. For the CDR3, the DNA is TGTGCCAGCAGTACACTAGCGGGAGGAGGCACAGATACGCAGTATTTT. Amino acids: CASSTLAGGGTDTQYF.

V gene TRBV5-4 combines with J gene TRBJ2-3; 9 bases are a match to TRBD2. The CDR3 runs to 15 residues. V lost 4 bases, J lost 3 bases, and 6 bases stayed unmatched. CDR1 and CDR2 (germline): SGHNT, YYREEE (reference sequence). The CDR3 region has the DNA TGTGCCAGCAGCCTTAGCGGGAGTGGTACAGATACGCAGTATTTT. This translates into CASSLSGSGTDTQYF. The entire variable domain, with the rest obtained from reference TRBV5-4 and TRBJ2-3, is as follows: ETGVTQSPTHLIKTRGQQVTLRCSSQSGHNTVSWYQQALGQGPQFIFQYYREEENGRGNFPPRFSGLQFPNYSSELNVNALELDDSALYLCASSLSGSGTDTQYFGPGTRLTVL.

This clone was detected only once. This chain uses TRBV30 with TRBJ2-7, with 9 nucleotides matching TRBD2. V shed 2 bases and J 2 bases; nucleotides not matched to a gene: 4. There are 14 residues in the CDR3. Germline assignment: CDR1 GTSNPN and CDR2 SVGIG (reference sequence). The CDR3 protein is CAWSSGRTPYEQYV. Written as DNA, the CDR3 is TGTGCCTGGAGTAGCGGGAGGACCCCCTACGAGCAGTACGTC.

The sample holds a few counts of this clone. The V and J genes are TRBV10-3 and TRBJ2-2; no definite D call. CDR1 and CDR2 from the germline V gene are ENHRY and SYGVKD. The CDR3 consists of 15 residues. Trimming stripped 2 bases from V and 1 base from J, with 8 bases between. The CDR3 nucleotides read TGTGCCATCAGTGAGCAACCCGGGAACACCGGGGAGCTGTTTTTT. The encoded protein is CAISEQPGNTGELFF.

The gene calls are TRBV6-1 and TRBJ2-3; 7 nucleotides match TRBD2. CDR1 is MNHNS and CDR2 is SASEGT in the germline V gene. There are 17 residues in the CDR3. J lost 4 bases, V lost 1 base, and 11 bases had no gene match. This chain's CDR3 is CASSEGYAVAGSDTQYF. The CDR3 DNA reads TGTGCCAGCAGTGAAGGATACGCGGTAGCGGGCTCAGATACGCAGTATTTT.

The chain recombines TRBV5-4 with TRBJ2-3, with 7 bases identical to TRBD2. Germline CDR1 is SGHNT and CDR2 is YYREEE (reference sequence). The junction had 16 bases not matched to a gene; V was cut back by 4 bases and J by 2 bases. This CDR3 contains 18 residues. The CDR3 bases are TGTGCCAGCAGCCCGAAGGGAGGGTCCGGGTGGATCACAGATACGCAGTATTTT. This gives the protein CASSPKGGSGWITDTQYF.

The CDR3 DNA sequence: TGTGCCAGCAGCTTAGACGGTCAGCCCCAGCATTTT. Its protein product is CASSLDGQPQHF. The V call is TRBV7-2, the J call TRBJ1-5; D gene uncertain. This CDR3 spans 12 amino acids. In germline, CDR1 is SGHTA, CDR2 FQGNSA. Deletions cut 1 base from V and 6 bases from J, with 4 bases between.

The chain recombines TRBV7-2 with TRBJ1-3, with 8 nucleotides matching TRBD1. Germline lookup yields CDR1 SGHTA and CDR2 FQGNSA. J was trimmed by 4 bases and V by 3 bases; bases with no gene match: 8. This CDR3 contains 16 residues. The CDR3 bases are TGTGCCAGCAGCTTGGGTCCGGGACAGGAGGGAAACACCATATATTTT. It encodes CASSLGPGQEGNTIYF. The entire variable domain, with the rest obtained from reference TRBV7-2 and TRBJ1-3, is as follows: GAGVSQSPSNKVTEKGKDVELRCDPISGHTALYWYRQSLGQGLEFLIYFQGNSAPDKSGLPSDRFSAERTGGSVSTLTIQRTQQEDSAVYLCASSLGPGQEGNTIYFGEGSWLTVV.

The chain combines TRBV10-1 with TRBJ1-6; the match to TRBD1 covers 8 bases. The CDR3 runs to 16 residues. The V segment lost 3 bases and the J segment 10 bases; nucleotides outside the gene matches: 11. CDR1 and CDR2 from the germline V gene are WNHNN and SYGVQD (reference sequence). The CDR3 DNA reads TGCGCCAGCAGTGATGATCCAGGGGGCAGTGAATCACCCCTCCACTTT. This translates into CASSDDPGGSESPLHF.

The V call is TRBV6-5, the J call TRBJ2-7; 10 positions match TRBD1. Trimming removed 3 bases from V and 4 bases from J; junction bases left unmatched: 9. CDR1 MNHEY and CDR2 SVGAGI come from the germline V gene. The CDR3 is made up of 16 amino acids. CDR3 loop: CASSYSGTGVLYEQYF. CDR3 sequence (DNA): TGTGCCAGCAGTTATTCCGGGACAGGGGTTTTATACGAGCAGTACTTC.

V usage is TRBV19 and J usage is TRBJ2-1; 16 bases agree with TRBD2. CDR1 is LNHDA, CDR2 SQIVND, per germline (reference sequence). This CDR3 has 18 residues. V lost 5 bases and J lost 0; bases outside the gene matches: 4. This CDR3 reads CASSPGLAGGSSYNEQFF. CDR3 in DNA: TGTGCCAGTAGTCCGGGACTAGCGGGAGGGAGCTCCTACAATGAGCAGTTCTTC.

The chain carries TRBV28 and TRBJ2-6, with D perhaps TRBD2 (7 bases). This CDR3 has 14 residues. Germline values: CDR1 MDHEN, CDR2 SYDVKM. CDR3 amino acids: CGVRGAWPANVLTF. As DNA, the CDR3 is TGTGGAGTTCGGGGGGCCTGGCCCGCCAACGTCCTGACTTTC.

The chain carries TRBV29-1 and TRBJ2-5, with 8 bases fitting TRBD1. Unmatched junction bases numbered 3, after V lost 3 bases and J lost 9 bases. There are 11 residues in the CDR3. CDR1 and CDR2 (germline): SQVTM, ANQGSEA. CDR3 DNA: TGCAGCGTTGATTGGACAGGGTCCCAGTACTTC. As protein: CSVDWTGSQYF. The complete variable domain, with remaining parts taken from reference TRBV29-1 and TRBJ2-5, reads SAVISQKPSRDICQRGTSLTIQCQVDSQVTMMFWYRQQPGQSLTLIATANQGSEATYESGFVIDKFPISRPNLTFSTLTVSNMSPEDSSIYLCSVDWTGSQYFGPGTRLLVL.

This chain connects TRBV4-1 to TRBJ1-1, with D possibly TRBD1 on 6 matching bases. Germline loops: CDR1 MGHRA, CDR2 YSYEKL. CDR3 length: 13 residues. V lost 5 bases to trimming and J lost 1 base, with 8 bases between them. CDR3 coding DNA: TGCGCCAGCAGCTGGGGGCCGAACACTGAAGCTTTCTTT. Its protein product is CASSWGPNTEAFF.

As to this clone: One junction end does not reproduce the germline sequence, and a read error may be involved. CDR3 protein: CAGRHKGGDTQETQYF. Written as DNA, the CDR3 is TGCGCCGGCAGACACAAGGGTGGGGACACACAAGAGACCCAGTACTTC. The chain employs TRBV4-3 and TRBJ2-5, with TRBD1 as a possible D gene (6 bases). Germline CDR1 and CDR2: LGHNA and YSLEER. The CDR3 has 16 residues.

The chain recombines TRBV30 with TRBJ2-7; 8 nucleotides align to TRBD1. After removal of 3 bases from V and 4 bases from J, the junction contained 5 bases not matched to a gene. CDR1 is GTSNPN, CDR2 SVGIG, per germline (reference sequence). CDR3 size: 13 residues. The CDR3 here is CAWRNRGVYEQYF. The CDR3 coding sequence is TGTGCCTGGAGAAACAGGGGGGTTTACGAGCAGTACTTC.